This TCR beta chain was captured in a study of blood T cell repertoires in COVID-19. Repertoires were generated with immunoSEQ multiplex PCR, while TCRdb's copy carries only in-frame clones and drops some. The sample shows some 240,000 clones, around 84% of them seen only once. In germline, CDR1 is MDHEN, CDR2 SYDVKM. V was pared by 4 bases and J by 2 bases, with 18 bases between. The CDR3 has 17 residues. This sequence originates from a woman in her 40s who had recovered from COVID-19. The sample was peripheral blood. The rearrangement links TRBV28 to TRBJ1-3, with D possibly being TRBD1 (5 bases). Written as DNA, the CDR3 is TGTGCCAGCAGTTCCTCCCGGTACAGGAGCACTGGAAACACCATATATTTT. Translating it yields CASSSSRYRSTGNTIYF.